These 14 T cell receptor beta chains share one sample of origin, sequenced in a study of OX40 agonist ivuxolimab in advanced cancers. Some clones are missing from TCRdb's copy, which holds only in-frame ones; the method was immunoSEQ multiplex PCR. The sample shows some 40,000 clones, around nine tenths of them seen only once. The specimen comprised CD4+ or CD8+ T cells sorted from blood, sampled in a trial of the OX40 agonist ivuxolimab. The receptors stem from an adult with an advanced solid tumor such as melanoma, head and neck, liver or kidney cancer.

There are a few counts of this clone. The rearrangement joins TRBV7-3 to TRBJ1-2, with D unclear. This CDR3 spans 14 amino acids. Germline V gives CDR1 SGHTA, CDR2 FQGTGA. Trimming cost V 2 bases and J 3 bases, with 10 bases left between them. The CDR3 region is CASSLGGTDYGYTF. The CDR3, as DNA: TGTGCCAGCAGCTTAGGAGGAACGGACTATGGCTACACCTTC.

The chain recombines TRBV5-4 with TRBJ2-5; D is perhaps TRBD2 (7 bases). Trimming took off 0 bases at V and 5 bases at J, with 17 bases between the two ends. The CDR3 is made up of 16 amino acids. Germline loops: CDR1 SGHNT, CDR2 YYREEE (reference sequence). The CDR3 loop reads CASSLELVGGPETQYF. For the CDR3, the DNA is TGTGCCAGCAGCTTGGAGCTAGTGGGGGGGCCGGAGACCCAGTACTTC.

Written as DNA, the CDR3 is TGCAGCGTTGAAGTTATCGAGACCCAGTACTTC. It codes for CSVEVIETQYF. V and J are TRBV29-1 and TRBJ2-5; D ambiguous. The CDR3 is 11 residues long. V gave up 1 base and J gave up 5 bases, with 5 bases separating them. The germline V gene has CDR1 SQVTM and CDR2 ANQGSEA. The whole variable domain, remainder taken from reference TRBV29-1 and TRBJ2-5, is SAVISQKPSRDICQRGTSLTIQCQVDSQVTMMFWYRQQPGQSLTLIATANQGSEATYESGFVIDKFPISRPNLTFSTLTVSNMSPEDSSIYLCSVEVIETQYFGPGTRLLVL.

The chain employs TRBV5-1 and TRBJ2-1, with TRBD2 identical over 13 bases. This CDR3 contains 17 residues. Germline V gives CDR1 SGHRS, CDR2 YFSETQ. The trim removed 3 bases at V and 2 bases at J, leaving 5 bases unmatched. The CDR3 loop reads CASSYSTSGGAYNEQFF. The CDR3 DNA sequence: TGCGCCAGCAGCTATTCTACTAGCGGGGGGGCCTACAATGAGCAGTTCTTC.

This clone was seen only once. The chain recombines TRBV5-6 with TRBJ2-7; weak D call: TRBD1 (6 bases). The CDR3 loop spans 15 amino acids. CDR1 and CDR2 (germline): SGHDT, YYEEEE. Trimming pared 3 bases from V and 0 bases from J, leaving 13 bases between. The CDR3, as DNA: TGTGCCAGCAGCTATCGGGACATTTCCTCCTACGAGCAGTACTTC. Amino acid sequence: CASSYRDISSYEQYF.

The CDR3 DNA sequence: TGTGCCAGCAGCTTGGCCAGCGGGACTAACAATGAGCAGTTCTTC. Translated: CASSLASGTNNEQFF. V usage is TRBV5-4 and J usage is TRBJ2-1; 7 nucleotides agree with TRBD2. Germline V gene data show CDR1 as SGHNT and CDR2 as YYREEE (reference sequence). V dropped 0 bases and J dropped 5; count of bases not matched to a gene: 5. The CDR3 spans 15 residues.

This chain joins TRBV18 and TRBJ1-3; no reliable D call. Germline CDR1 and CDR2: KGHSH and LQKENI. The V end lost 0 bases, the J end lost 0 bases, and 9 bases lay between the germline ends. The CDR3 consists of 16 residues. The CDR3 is CASSPPARSSGNTIYF. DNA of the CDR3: TGTGCCAGCTCACCACCGGCCAGGAGCTCTGGAAACACCATATATTTT.

Written as DNA, the CDR3 is TGTGCCAGCAGCTCCCGCGGGGCCAGGGTAAATGAAAAACTGTTTTTT. Translation gives CASSSRGARVNEKLFF. V gene TRBV7-2 combines with J gene TRBJ1-4; possibly TRBD1 for D (5 bases). This CDR3 has 16 residues. V lost 4 bases, J lost 5 bases, and 17 bases lay in between. Germline values: CDR1 SGHTA, CDR2 FQGNSA.

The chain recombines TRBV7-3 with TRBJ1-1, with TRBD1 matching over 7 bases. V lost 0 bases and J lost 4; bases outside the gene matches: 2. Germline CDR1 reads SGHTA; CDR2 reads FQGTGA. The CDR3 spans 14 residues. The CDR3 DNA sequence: TGTGCCAGCAGCTTAACAGGGGGCGGCACTGAAGCTTTCTTT. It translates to CASSLTGGGTEAFF.

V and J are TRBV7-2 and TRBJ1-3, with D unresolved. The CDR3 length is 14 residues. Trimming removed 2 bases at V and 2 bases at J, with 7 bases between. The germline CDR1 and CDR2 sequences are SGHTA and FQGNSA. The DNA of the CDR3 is TGTGCCAGCAGCTTAAGCATCACTGGAAACACCATATATTTT. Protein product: CASSLSITGNTIYF. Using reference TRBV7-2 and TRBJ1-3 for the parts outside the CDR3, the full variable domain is GAGVSQSPSNKVTEKGKDVELRCDPISGHTALYWYRQSLGQGLEFLIYFQGNSAPDKSGLPSDRFSAERTGGSVSTLTIQRTQQEDSAVYLCASSLSITGNTIYFGEGSWLTVV.

The CDR3 sequence: CASSLASEDTEAFF. CDR3 sequence (DNA): TGTGCCAGCAGCTTGGCCTCGGAGGACACTGAAGCTTTCTTT. The chain is built from TRBV5-4 and TRBJ1-1; D uncertain. Germline V gene lookup returns CDR1 SGHNT and CDR2 YYREEE (reference sequence). V lost 0 bases and J 3 bases, leaving 9 bases between the germline ends. This CDR3 comprises 14 residues.

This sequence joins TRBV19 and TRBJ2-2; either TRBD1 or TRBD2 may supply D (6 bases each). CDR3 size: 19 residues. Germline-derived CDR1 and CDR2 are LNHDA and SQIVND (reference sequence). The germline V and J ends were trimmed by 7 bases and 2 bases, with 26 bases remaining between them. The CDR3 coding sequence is TGTGCCAGTACCCCGGGGGCATTCGGGTGGCGTCTAAACACCGGGGAGCTGTTTTTT. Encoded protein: CASTPGAFGWRLNTGELFF. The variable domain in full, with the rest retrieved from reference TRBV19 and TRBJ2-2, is DGGITQSPKYLFRKEGQNVTLSCEQNLNHDAMYWYRQDPGQGLRLIYYSQIVNDFQKGDIAEGYSVSREKKESFPLTVTSAQKNPTAFYLCASTPGAFGWRLNTGELFFGEGSRLTVL.

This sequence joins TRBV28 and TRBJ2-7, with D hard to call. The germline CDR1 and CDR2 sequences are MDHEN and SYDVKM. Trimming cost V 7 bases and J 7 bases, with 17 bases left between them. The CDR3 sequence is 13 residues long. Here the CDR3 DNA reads TGTGCCAGCATCTTAGGGAACACCGGGGAGCAGTACTTC. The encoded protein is CASILGNTGEQYF. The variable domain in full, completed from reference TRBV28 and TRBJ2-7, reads DVKVTQSSRYLVKRTGEKVFLECVQDMDHENMFWYRQDPGLGLRLIYFSYDVKMKEKGDIPEGYSVSREKKERFSLILESASTNQTSMYLCASILGNTGEQYFGPGTRLTVT.

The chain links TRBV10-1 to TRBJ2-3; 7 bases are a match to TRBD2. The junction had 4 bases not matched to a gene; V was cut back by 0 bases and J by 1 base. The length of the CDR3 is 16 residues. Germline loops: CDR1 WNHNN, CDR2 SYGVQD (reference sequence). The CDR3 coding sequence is TGCGCCAGCAGTGAGTCGAAACGGGGGGGCACAGATACGCAGTATTTT. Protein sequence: CASSESKRGGTDTQYF.